Listed below are T cell receptor beta chains from one sample, sequenced in a study of T cell repertoires in cytomegalovirus infection. Each CDR3 protein gets one entry after TCRdb re-called the reads with MiXCR. The table has 200,000 to 300,000 distinct CDR3 sequences, roughly 13% seen once. The sequencing sample was made of PBMCs. The receptor set was obtained from a human donor in good health (CMV status not recorded). Some clones in this sample may be carry-over from other donors' samples. The CDR3 runs from the conserved cysteine through the conserved F or W. The order of the fields is V gene, clone size, J gene, D gene, CDR3 DNA, CDR3 protein. The D gene is left open where the match is weak. Where a row states a size, it is once, few, many or the class of an expanded clone; other rows omit it.

v_call: TRBV7-2
clone_size: many
j_call: TRBJ1-1
d_call: TRBD1
cdr3_nt: TGTGCCAGCAGCTTGCGACAGGGTGGGGATGCTTTCTTT
cdr3_aa: CASSLRQGGDAFF

v_call: TRBV11-2
clone_size: many
j_call: TRBJ2-3
d_call: TRBD2
cdr3_nt: TGTGCCAGCAGCTTAAGGTCGGCAGCGGGAGGAGTAGATACGCAGTATTTT
cdr3_aa: CASSLRSAAGGVDTQYF

v_call: TRBV12-5
clone_size: few
j_call: TRBJ2-5
d_call: NA
cdr3_nt: TGTGCTAGTGGTTCCACCCTGTCTGCAGGCCGCGCACTACAAGAGACCCAGTACTTC
cdr3_aa: CASGSTLSAGRALQETQYF

v_call: TRBV11-2
clone_size: few
j_call: TRBJ2-7
d_call: NA
cdr3_nt: TGTGCCAGCAGCGTCCTGGGTAGCGGTGCTTGGGGGGAGCAGTACTTC
cdr3_aa: CASSVLGSGAWGEQYF

v_call: TRBV19
clone_size: NA
j_call: TRBJ2-5
d_call: NA
cdr3_nt: TGTGCCAGTAGGACAAGACACTTCCAAGAGACCCAGTACTTC
cdr3_aa: CASRTRHFQETQYF

v_call: TRBV2
clone_size: few
j_call: TRBJ1-5
d_call: NA
cdr3_nt: TGTGCCAGCAGTGGGGACCGGGGTAGTCGGCCCCAGCATTTT
cdr3_aa: CASSGDRGSRPQHF

v_call: TRBV7-8
clone_size: many
j_call: TRBJ2-7
d_call: NA
cdr3_nt: TGTGCCAGCAGCCCCACGGTCTACGAGCAGTACTTC
cdr3_aa: CASSPTVYEQYF

v_call: TRBV9
clone_size: few
j_call: TRBJ2-3
d_call: NA
cdr3_nt: TGTGCCAGCAGCGGACACCGAAACCCCACAGATACGCAGTATTTT
cdr3_aa: CASSGHRNPTDTQYF

v_call: TRBV20-1
clone_size: NA
j_call: TRBJ1-5
d_call: TRBD1
cdr3_nt: TGCAGTGCCCAGGGGGATAGCAATCAGCCCCAGCATTTT
cdr3_aa: CSAQGDSNQPQHF

v_call: TRBV7-3
clone_size: many
j_call: TRBJ2-5
d_call: TRBD2
cdr3_nt: TGTGCCAGCGGGACTAGCGGGTCACGATTAGAGACCCAGTACTTC
cdr3_aa: CASGTSGSRLETQYF